The 26 T cell receptor beta chains given below trace back to one sample, sequenced in a study of chemoradiotherapy in HPV16-positive cancers. Clones were sequenced by immunoSEQ multiplex PCR, and TCRdb holds only the in-frame ones, with some missing. The profile shows some 14,000 clones, over 75% of them singletons. This material was obtained from a patient who underwent chemoradiotherapy. The receptors were sampled from a human donor with HPV-associated anogenital cancer.

The J gene is TRBJ1-1, the V gene TRBV9, with a weak D call TRBD1 (6 bases). This CDR3 comprises 16 residues. The ends were cut back, 4 bases at V and 1 base at J, with 17 bases in the middle. From germline, CDR1 is SGDLS and CDR2 YYNGEE. In DNA, the CDR3 is TGTGCCAGCAGCTTCCAGGACAGAATCCAGAACACTGAAGCTTTCTTT. This gives the protein CASSFQDRIQNTEAFF.

The chain uses TRBV6-5 and TRBJ1-2; 8 bases align to TRBD1. The trim removed 6 bases at V and 7 bases at J, leaving 10 bases unmatched. The CDR3 is 14 residues long. The germline V gene encodes CDR1 MNHEY and CDR2 SVGAGI. The DNA for the CDR3 is TGTGCCAGCAGCCGACAGGGGCTGGGGAGTGGCTACACCTTC. Encoded protein: CASSRQGLGSGYTF.

This chain links TRBV5-1 with TRBJ2-7, with a weak D call TRBD1 (5 bases). The CDR3 runs 17 residues. Between the trimmed V and J ends, which lost 5 bases and 7 bases, there was a span of 28 bases. Germline V gene data show CDR1 as SGHRS and CDR2 as YFSETQ. The CDR3 protein is CASRPDSMGPTTLEQYF. DNA of the CDR3: TGCGCCAGCAGACCCGACTCCATGGGGCCGACAACGCTGGAGCAGTACTTC. The variable domain in full, with the rest retrieved from reference TRBV5-1 and TRBJ2-7, is KAGVTQTPRYLIKTRGQQVTLSCSPISGHRSVSWYQQTPGQGLQFLFEYFSETQRNKGNFPGRFSGRQFSNSRSEMNVSTLELGDSALYLCASRPDSMGPTTLEQYFGPGTRLTVT.

This chain links TRBV7-3 with TRBJ2-2; unclear D gene. CDR3 length: 12 amino acids. The germline V gene encodes CDR1 SGHTA and CDR2 FQGTGA. Trimming removed 1 base from V and 7 bases from J, with 4 bases in between. The CDR3 loop reads CASSLKLGELFF. The CDR3 coding sequence is TGTGCCAGCAGCTTAAAGCTCGGGGAGCTGTTTTTT. Full variable domain (missing parts from reference TRBV7-3 and TRBJ2-2): GAGVSQTPSNKVTEKGKYVELRCDPISGHTALYWYRQSLGQGPEFLIYFQGTGAADDSGLPNDRFFAVRPEGSVSTLKIQRTERGDSAVYLCASSLKLGELFFGEGSRLTVL.

The J gene is TRBJ2-5, the V gene TRBV11-3; possibly TRBD2 for D (6 bases). The CDR3 extends over 15 amino acids. V was cut by 5 bases and J by 5 bases, with 18 bases left in between. Germline V CDR1 and CDR2: SGHNT, YENEEA. In DNA form, the CDR3 reads TGTGCCAGCAGCCCTCAGTTGGGGACTGGGGAGACCCAGTACTTC. This translates into CASSPQLGTGETQYF.

This chain joins TRBV7-2 and TRBJ2-5, with D perhaps TRBD1 or TRBD2 (5 bases each). The CDR3 has 15 amino acids. Looked up from germline, CDR1 is SGHTA and CDR2 is FQGNSA. The ends were cut back, 8 bases at V and 1 base at J, with 17 bases in the middle. CDR3 DNA sequence: TGTGCCAGCCTTGGGGGACCCGTGCCCCAAGAGACCCAGTACTTC. It encodes CASLGGPVPQETQYF.

The V gene is TRBV15, the J gene TRBJ1-3; 7 bases agree with TRBD1. Germline CDR1 reads LNHNV; CDR2 reads YYDKDF (reference sequence). The CDR3 spans 18 residues. The trim removed 1 base at V and 0 bases at J, leaving 9 bases unmatched. CDR3 DNA: TGTGCCACCAGCAGAGTAAAGGCAGGGGGGAGCTCTGGAAACACCATATATTTT. Encoded protein: CATSRVKAGGSSGNTIYF.

The chain links TRBV5-1 to TRBJ2-1; D might be TRBD1 or TRBD2, each matching 5 bases. The CDR3 runs 17 residues. The V and J ends lost 4 bases and 4 bases respectively, with 21 bases between them. From germline, CDR1 is SGHRS and CDR2 YFSETQ. CDR3 DNA sequence: TGCGCCAGCAGCCCCAACGCCGGGACGCAGGCTTACAATGAGCAGTTCTTC. It yields the protein CASSPNAGTQAYNEQFF. The variable domain in full, with the rest retrieved from reference TRBV5-1 and TRBJ2-1, is KAGVTQTPRYLIKTRGQQVTLSCSPISGHRSVSWYQQTPGQGLQFLFEYFSETQRNKGNFPGRFSGRQFSNSRSEMNVSTLELGDSALYLCASSPNAGTQAYNEQFFGPGTRLTVL.

This clone has a handful of counts. The chain uses TRBV4-1 and TRBJ2-3; 8 positions match TRBD1. Losses at the gene ends were 2 bases for V and 5 bases for J; bases not matched to a gene: 3. The CDR3 loop spans 14 amino acids. Germline V lookup: CDR1 MGHRA, CDR2 YSYEKL. This chain's CDR3 is CASSQRTGLDTQYF. In DNA form, the CDR3 reads TGCGCCAGCAGCCAAAGGACAGGGCTAGATACGCAGTATTTT.

This chain uses TRBV5-1 with TRBJ2-3, with a tentative D call TRBD2 (7 bases). The CDR3 covers 14 residues. Germline V gene sequence: CDR1 SGHRS, CDR2 YFSETQ. With 0 bases removed from V and 5 bases from J, the gap between germline ends came to 10 bases. DNA for the CDR3: TGCGCCAGCAGCTTGGACAGGGAGGGAGATACGCAGTATTTT. Translated: CASSLDREGDTQYF.

The chain joins TRBV7-2 to TRBJ1-1; D call uncertain. V lost 1 base, J lost 0 bases, and 6 bases lay in between. Germline loops: CDR1 SGHTA, CDR2 FQGNSA. The CDR3 sequence is 14 residues long. The CDR3 is CASSLGAVNTEAFF. The CDR3 nucleotides read TGTGCCAGCAGCTTAGGGGCCGTGAACACTGAAGCTTTCTTT.

The J gene is TRBJ1-4, the V gene TRBV29-1; D unclear. CDR1 and CDR2 from the germline V gene are SQVTM and ANQGSEA. Trimming cost V 4 bases and J 0 bases, with 9 bases left between them. The length of the CDR3 is 14 residues. The CDR3 reads CSVARGSTNEKLFF. Written as DNA, the CDR3 is TGCAGCGTTGCCCGAGGGTCAACTAATGAAAAACTGTTTTTT.

This rearrangement joins TRBV19 to TRBJ1-5; TRBD1 is a possible D gene (5 bases). CDR1 and CDR2 (germline): LNHDA, SQIVND (reference sequence). The ends were cut back, 7 bases at V and 4 bases at J, with 8 bases in the middle. This CDR3 spans 12 amino acids. CDR3 sequence: CASTGLNQPQHF. The CDR3 nucleotides read TGTGCCAGTACAGGGTTAAATCAGCCCCAGCATTTT.

V and J are TRBV11-2 and TRBJ2-3; maybe TRBD2 (6 bases). V shed 6 bases and J shed 4 bases, with 20 bases lying between them. This CDR3 has 16 residues. CDR1 is SGHAT, CDR2 FQNNGV, per germline. Here the CDR3 DNA reads TGTGCCAGCAGTAGGTCTGGCGGGGCCTCGGCAGATACGCAGTATTTT. Amino acid sequence: CASSRSGGASADTQYF. Together with reference TRBV11-2 and TRBJ2-3, the CDR3 gives the full variable domain: EAGVAQSPRYKIIEKRQSVAFWCNPISGHATLYWYQQILGQGPKLLIQFQNNGVVDDSQLPKDRFSAERLKGVDSTLKIQPAKLEDSAVYLCASSRSGGASADTQYFGPGTRLTVL.

The chain combines TRBV21-1 with TRBJ1-2. TRBV21-1 is classified as a pseudogene. The CDR3 has 12 residues. Here the CDR3 reads CASSKRGGGYTF. CDR3 nucleotides: TGTGCCAGCAGCAAAAGGGGGGGTGGCTACACCTTC.

V gene TRBV11-3 combines with J gene TRBJ2-1, with 8 bases lining up with TRBD1. This CDR3 has 16 amino acids. Per the germline V gene, CDR1 is SGHNT and CDR2 is YENEEA. The trim removed 3 bases at V and 7 bases at J, leaving 11 bases unmatched. CDR3 loop: CASSLLLAGGNNEQFF. Here the CDR3 DNA reads TGTGCCAGCAGCTTGCTGTTGGCAGGGGGCAATAATGAGCAGTTCTTC.

The V call is TRBV12-1, the J call TRBJ2-1; the D call of TRBD2 is as the table states it, not checked on the DNA. TRBV12-1 is an annotated pseudogene. The CDR3 length is 16 residues. CDR3 nucleotides: TGTGCCAGCAGCTCCATCTCAGCGAGCTCCTACAATGAGCAGTTCTTC. It specifies CASSSISASSYNEQFF.

This clone occurred once. The chain uses TRBV28 and TRBJ1-2; D remains unclear. CDR1 and CDR2 from the germline V gene are MDHEN and SYDVKM. The V gene lost 5 bases and the J gene lost 8 bases, with 18 bases spanning the gap. The CDR3 has 14 residues. CDR3 sequence (DNA): TGTGCCAGCAGTCCTACTGGAGCCCCCATGGGCTACACCTTC. Encoded protein: CASSPTGAPMGYTF.

The DNA for the CDR3 is TGTGCCAGCAGCTTAGGGGGTTTCGGTGAAGCTTTCTTT. Its protein is CASSLGGFGEAFF. The chain uses TRBV7-2 and TRBJ1-1; D is uncertain. V was cut by 1 base and J by 7 bases, with 10 bases left in between. Germline values: CDR1 SGHTA, CDR2 FQGNSA. The CDR3 extends over 13 amino acids.

This clone was found a few times. The J gene is TRBJ2-1, the V gene TRBV27, with D unresolved. V lost 6 bases to trimming and J lost 4 bases, with 16 bases between them. CDR3 size: 15 residues. CDR1 MNHEY and CDR2 SMNVEV come from the germline V gene (reference sequence). The CDR3 spells CASSYVGGAYNEQFF. The DNA of the CDR3 is TGTGCCAGCAGCTACGTAGGTGGTGCGTACAATGAGCAGTTCTTC.

The chain is built from TRBV11-3 and TRBJ2-7; 7 bases match TRBD1. The V gene's germline CDR1 is SGHNT and CDR2 YENEEA. The CDR3 runs to 14 residues. The trim removed 5 bases at V and 0 bases at J, leaving 4 bases unmatched. This CDR3 reads CASSPRQGSYEQYF. CDR3 nucleotide sequence: TGTGCCAGCAGCCCTCGACAGGGCTCCTACGAGCAGTACTTC.

This clone was counted once. This chain joins TRBV6-6 and TRBJ2-3, with D hard to call. V was cut by 2 bases and J by 4 bases, with 7 bases left in between. The CDR3 has 13 amino acids. The germline CDR1 and CDR2 sequences are MNHNY and SVGAGI (reference sequence). CDR3 amino acids: CASSYPPPDTQYF. The CDR3 region has the DNA TGTGCCAGCAGTTACCCGCCTCCAGATACGCAGTATTTT.

CDR3 sequence: CASSQGLGGAGSQPQHF. DNA for the CDR3: TGTGCCAGCAGCCAAGGTCTGGGGGGGGCAGGAAGTCAGCCCCAGCATTTT. This chain links TRBV4-2 with TRBJ1-5, with D perhaps TRBD1 (6 bases). Germline V gene lookup returns CDR1 LGHNA and CDR2 YNFKEQ. CDR3 size: 17 residues. Trimming cost V 1 base and J 6 bases, with 19 bases left between them.

The rearrangement uses TRBV5-4 and TRBJ1-3; 7 bases line up with TRBD1. Germline V gives CDR1 SGHNT, CDR2 YYREEE (reference sequence). This CDR3 spans 15 amino acids. V gave up 3 bases and J gave up 4 bases; unmatched junction bases: 7. CDR3 bases: TGTGCCAGCAGCTGGATAGGGGGCACAGGAAACACCATATATTTT. Its protein product is CASSWIGGTGNTIYF.

V and J are TRBV11-3 and TRBJ1-2; 8 bases fit TRBD1. Looked up from germline, CDR1 is SGHNT and CDR2 is YENEEA. Trimming took 5 bases from V and 2 from J; bases not matched to a gene: 10. The CDR3 consists of 16 residues. The CDR3 sequence is CASSPGRTGTNYGYTF. CDR3 coding DNA: TGTGCCAGCAGCCCAGGACGGACAGGGACAAACTATGGCTACACCTTC.

The CDR3 spells CASSPFGNEQFF. CDR3 nucleotide sequence: TGTGCCAGCTCACCGTTCGGGAATGAGCAGTTCTTC. This chain links TRBV18 with TRBJ2-1; D unclear. CDR1 is KGHSH and CDR2 is LQKENI in the germline V gene. V lost 3 bases and J 7 bases, leaving 7 bases between the germline ends. The CDR3 contains 12 residues.